This TCR beta chain was recorded in a study of T-cell memory formation after mild COVID-19. Study background: The study found TCR clusters largely donor specific.

TCRdb reprocessed the 5' RACE reads with MiXCR, giving one entry per CDR3 protein. The top ten hold 20% to 25% of the sample, which has roughly 300,000 distinct CDR3 sequences, around 15% seen once. As concerns this clonotype: Its target is not known.

The J segment lost 8 bases and the V segment lost 3 bases, leaving 6 bases of the junction unmatched. Germline V gene lookup returns CDR1 LGHNA and CDR2 YNFKEQ. The CDR3 is made up of 14 amino acids. Points from the study as a whole: Cross-reactive memory apparently joined, as some responding clones appeared in pre-infection memory. Clones contracting over day 15 to 85 were CD4/CD8 balanced, with later expanders leaning CD4+. CD4+ contracting clones were found mainly in CM and EM, and CD8+ ones in EMRA.

The J gene is TRBJ2-4, the V gene TRBV4-2, with TRBD1 matching 8 bases. The source of this sequence is a young man who had mild COVID-19 (a few samples of this study predate the infection). Cell type and time point are not known. Sequencing was performed on PBMCs or a T cell subset sorted from them (not recorded which). CDR3 loop: CASSQEGQADIQYF. CDR3 nucleotide sequence: TGTGCCAGCAGCCAGGAGGGACAGGCGGACATTCAGTACTTC.